These 8 T cell receptor beta chains came from one sample sequenced in a study of blood T cell repertoires in COVID-19. This table comes from immunoSEQ multiplex PCR, and its TCRdb copy is limited to in-frame clones, with some not included. The table lists about 89,000 clones, 80% of them singletons. The sequenced sample consisted of peripheral blood. The receptor set was obtained from an elderly woman with acute or convalescent COVID-19.

The chain links TRBV3-1 (or the pseudogene TRBV3-2) to TRBJ2-3; tentative D call: TRBD2 (6 bases). The CDR3 is 14 amino acids. Trimming removed 5 bases from V and 10 bases from J, with 19 bases in between. The germline CDR1 and CDR2 sequences are LGHDT and YNNKEL (reference sequence). For the CDR3, the DNA is TGTGCCAGCAGCACGGGACTCCAACTGGTAGCGCAGTATTTT. This encodes CASSTGLQLVAQYF.

CDR3: CAEGRTAQETQYF. CDR3 nucleotide sequence: TGTGCGGAGGGGAGGACGGCACAAGAGACCCAGTACTTC. The J gene is TRBJ2-5, the V gene TRBV5-4, with D tentatively TRBD2 (6 bases). The CDR3 is 13 residues long. Germline assignment: CDR1 SGHNT and CDR2 YYREEE (reference sequence).

Only one count was recorded for this clone. The V and J genes are TRBV2 and TRBJ2-1, with 8 bases aligning to TRBD2. Germline V lookup: CDR1 SNHLY, CDR2 FYNNEI. The junction had 11 bases not matched to a gene; V was cut back by 7 bases and J by 6 bases. There are 15 residues in the CDR3. CDR3 sequence reads: CASNDRTGGANEQFF. CDR3 DNA sequence: TGTGCCAGCAATGATCGAACGGGGGGGGCCAATGAGCAGTTCTTC.

V and J are TRBV30 and TRBJ1-1; 10 nucleotides line up with TRBD1. The junction had 8 bases not matched to a gene; V was cut back by 6 bases and J by 4 bases. CDR1 is GTSNPN, CDR2 SVGIG, per germline (reference sequence). CDR3 length: 14 amino acids. The CDR3 nucleotides are TGTGCCTGCCCTCGCCGGGACAGGGGCACTGAAGCTTTCTTT. This gives the protein CACPRRDRGTEAFF. The whole variable domain, remainder taken from reference TRBV30 and TRBJ1-1, is SQTIHQWPATLVQPVGSPLSLECTVEGTSNPNLYWYRQAAGRGLQLLFYSVGIGQISSEVPQNLSASRPQDRQFILSSKKLLLSDSGFYLCACPRRDRGTEAFFGQGTRLTVV.

The chain combines TRBV5-1 with TRBJ1-4; D perhaps matches TRBD1 (5 bases). This CDR3 region has 15 residues. Deletions cut 2 bases from V and 3 bases from J, with 11 bases between. Per the germline V gene, CDR1 is SGHRS and CDR2 is YFSETQ. CDR3 in amino acids: CASSFFGGANEKLFF. The CDR3 DNA reads TGCGCCAGCAGCTTCTTCGGAGGGGCTAATGAAAAACTGTTTTTT.

The chain carries TRBV10-1 and TRBJ2-1, with 9 bases that match TRBD2. The V gene end was trimmed by 10 bases and the J gene end by 10 bases; junction bases not matched to a gene: 14. The CDR3 length is 14 residues. Looked up from germline, CDR1 is WNHNN and CDR2 is SYGVQD (reference sequence). CDR3 sequence reads: CAKTTLAGRGEQFF. In nucleotides, the CDR3 is TGCGCCAAAACCACTCTAGCGGGAAGAGGGGAGCAGTTCTTC.

V gene TRBV5-8 combines with J gene TRBJ2-1, with 9 bases fitting TRBD2. Losses at the gene ends were 4 bases for V and 1 base for J; bases not matched to a gene: 6. CDR1 is SGHTS, CDR2 YDEGEE, per germline. CDR3 length equals 16 residues. DNA for the CDR3: TGTGCCAGCAGCAAGACTCTAGCGGGGTCCTACAATGAGCAGTTCTTC. Translated: CASSKTLAGSYNEQFF.

The V call is TRBV5-1, the J call TRBJ2-7, with D possibly matching TRBD2 (6 bases). Germline CDR1 reads SGHRS; CDR2 reads YFSETQ. V shed 4 bases and J shed 3 bases, with 14 bases lying between them. The CDR3 has 14 residues. The CDR3 bases are TGCGCCAGCAGCCCGGAGGGGCTTATCTACGAGCAGTACTTC. Its translation: CASSPEGLIYEQYF.